This TCR beta chain was captured by sequencing in a study of T cell repertoires in cytomegalovirus infection. Across the whole study: CMV epitopes used comprised recently identified HLA-C-restricted ones and well-studied HLA-B-restricted ones. Public TCR beta signatures indicated both CMV infection and matching HLA type.

CDR3 length: 18 amino acids. Per germline, CDR1 MNHNS and CDR2 SASEGT. The V and J ends lost 0 bases and 5 bases, in that order; junction bases with no gene match: 11. MiXCR, run by TCRdb on the reads, gives a single entry per CDR3 protein. The sample records roughly 340,000 distinct CDR3 sequences, under 35% being singletons. The study, taken as a whole, reports: Ex vivo responses were dominated by HLA-C-restricted CMV-specific TCR beta clonotypes. Individuals carrying CMV plus the relevant HLA were identified by cumulative frequency of public TCR beta families.

This clonotype has only a few counts. Its target is not known. The chain links TRBV6-1 to TRBJ2-7; 12 bases agree with TRBD2. This specimen was cultured PBMCs, taken from culture after CMV antigen stimulation. The sequence came from a human donor in good health (CMV status not recorded). Some clones in this sample may be carry-over from other donors' samples. The CDR3 reads CASSEASPSGRAFHEQYF. The CDR3 region has the DNA TGTGCCAGCAGTGAAGCGAGTCCTAGCGGGAGGGCCTTTCACGAGCAGTACTTC.